These T cell receptor beta chains were read from a single sample in a study of T cell responses to AZD1222 COVID-19 vaccine. Generated by immunoSEQ multiplex PCR, the TCRdb table keeps only in-frame clones and is missing some. The sample shows about 140,000 clones, 80% to 95% of them seen only once. Source: peripheral blood, taken on day 0 of AZD1222 vaccination. All receptors come from an adult in good health. Both conserved end residues are part of each CDR3. D genes are given only for firm matches. Expanded clones are given a class, and other clones once, few, many or no size at all.

DNA	CDR3	size	J	V	D
TGTGCCAGCAGCATAGGACAGCCCCGCTCTGGAAACACCATATATTTT	CASSIGQPRSGNTIYF	few	TRBJ1-3	TRBV5-4	.
TGTGCCAGCTCACCAACATGGGACAAGTACGAGGGGCAGTACTTC	CASSPTWDKYEGQYF	once	TRBJ2-7	TRBV18	.
TGCAGTGCTGGTTTGGGGCAGCCCCAGCATTTT	CSAGLGQPQHF	.	TRBJ1-5	TRBV20-1	.
TGTGCCAGCGGCCGGGAAGGGCCTTATGGCTACACCTTC	CASGREGPYGYTF	.	TRBJ1-2	TRBV5-4	.
TGTGCCAGCAGCTCGATTATCCCCTTGAGGGGGAGAACTGAAGCTTTCTTT	CASSSIIPLRGRTEAFF	once	TRBJ1-1	TRBV7-9	.
TGTGCCAGTAGTATAGACCGCAGGCCGCTCACCGGGGAGCTGTTTTTT	CASSIDRRPLTGELFF	.	TRBJ2-2	TRBV19	.
TGTGCTAGTGGTTTTGGGCTCTCTGGAAACACCATATATTTT	CASGFGLSGNTIYF	.	TRBJ1-3	TRBV12-5	.
TGCGCCAGCAGCCAAGATCATCCGGGAGTGAGGAGCTACGAGCAGTACTTC	CASSQDHPGVRSYEQYF	.	TRBJ2-7	TRBV4-1	.
TGTGCCAGCAGGGAGACCCTTCGAATAGGGGATACAGATACGCAGTATTTT	CASRETLRIGDTDTQYF	.	TRBJ2-3	TRBV2	.
TGTGCCAGCAGCCCCCAGGCGTTGGTAGCGGGAGAGTTAAACAATGAGCAGTTCTTC	CASSPQALVAGELNNEQFF	.	TRBJ2-1	TRBV9	TRBD2